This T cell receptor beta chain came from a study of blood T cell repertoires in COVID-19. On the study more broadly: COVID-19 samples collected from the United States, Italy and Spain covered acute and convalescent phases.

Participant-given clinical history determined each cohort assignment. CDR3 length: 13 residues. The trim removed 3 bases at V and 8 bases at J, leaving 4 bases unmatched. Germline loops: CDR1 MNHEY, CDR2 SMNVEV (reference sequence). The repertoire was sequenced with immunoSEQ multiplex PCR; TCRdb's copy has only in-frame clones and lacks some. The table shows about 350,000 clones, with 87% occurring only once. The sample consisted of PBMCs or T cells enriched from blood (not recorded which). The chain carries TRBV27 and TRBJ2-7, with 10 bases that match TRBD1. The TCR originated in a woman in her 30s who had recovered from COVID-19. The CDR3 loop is CASSLDRGGKQYF. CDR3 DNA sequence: TGTGCCAGCAGTTTGGACAGGGGGGGAAAGCAGTACTTC.